This T cell receptor (beta chain) was sequenced in a study of T-cell reconstitution after alpha-beta-depleted transplantation in children. TCRbeta library preparation incorporated unique molecular identifiers. One entry per CDR3 protein, called by TCRdb with MiXCR from the PCR reads. The sample shows some 550,000 distinct CDR3 sequences, around 20% of them seen only once. The germline V gene has CDR1 KGHSH and CDR2 LQKENI. Trimming took 6 bases from V and 5 from J, leaving 12 bases between them. The length of the CDR3 is 13 residues. Sequencing used PBMCs from the stem cell graft donor, obtained from the stem cell graft. V usage is TRBV18 and J usage is TRBJ2-3, with a possible D match to TRBD1 (7 bases). This TCR derives from a human donor who donated a stem cell graft to a child with acute lymphoblastic leukemia. CDR3 coding DNA: TGTGCCAGCTCGCGGGACAGCGGAGATACGCAGTATTTT. It translates to CASSRDSGDTQYF.